The present T cell receptor (beta chain) was sequenced within a study of T-cell reconstitution after alpha-beta-depleted transplantation in children. This CDR3 is 13 amino acids long. Germline V gene data show CDR1 as SEHNR and CDR2 as FQNEAQ (reference sequence). The trim removed 2 bases at V and 4 bases at J, leaving 1 base unmatched. Using unique molecular identifiers, the investigators prepared the TCRbeta library. TCRdb re-called the PCR reads through MiXCR, storing one row per CDR3 protein. This sample has 70,000 to 100,000 distinct CDR3 sequences, with 10% to 15% found just once. The sample holds many counts of this clonotype.

Sequences were derived from PBMCs from the stem cell graft donor, sampled from the stem cell graft. The rearrangement uses TRBV7-9 and TRBJ1-1; TRBD1 agrees at 7 bases. The receptor comes from a human donor who donated a stem cell graft to a child with inherited bone marrow failure. CDR3 sequence: CASSLRDSTEAFF. The CDR3 coding sequence is TGTGCCAGCAGCTTACGGGACAGCACTGAAGCTTTCTTT.